This entry lists 14 T cell receptor beta chains sequenced from one sample in a study of blood T cells in healthy people across ages. Alongside a J-beta primer mix, a sample-barcoded 5' primer served in a second PCR lasting roughly 7 to 11 cycles. TCRdb redid the calling of the 5' RACE reads with MiXCR, one entry per CDR3 protein. The table shows about 1.4 million distinct CDR3 sequences, with roughly 60% occurring only once. Sequencing used blood. Every receptor here comes from a man aged 18 to 35 in good health.

The gene calls are TRBV29-1 and TRBJ2-3, with a possible D match to TRBD2 (7 bases). V was cut by 5 bases and J by 4 bases, with 16 bases left in between. The CDR3 is 14 amino acids. The germline V gene encodes CDR1 SQVTM and CDR2 ANQGSEA. CDR3 protein: CSVMAPGGPDTQYF. The DNA of the CDR3 is TGCAGCGTTATGGCGCCGGGGGGCCCAGATACGCAGTATTTT.

In this sample, this clonotype turned up many times. The chain couples TRBV20-1 to TRBJ2-5; tentatively, D is TRBD1 or TRBD2 (5 bases each). Looked up from germline, CDR1 is DFQATT and CDR2 is SNEGSKA (reference sequence). The CDR3 length is 18 residues. V shed 3 bases and J shed 7 bases, with 30 bases lying between them. CDR3 DNA sequence: TGCAGTGCTAGCTTTGTACGAGCAGGGTACACGGGAAGGGTGACCCAGTACTTC. This translates into CSASFVRAGYTGRVTQYF.

The chain recombines TRBV7-8 with TRBJ2-7; TRBD1 aligns across 11 bases. This CDR3 spans 16 amino acids. J was trimmed by 4 bases and V by 3 bases; bases with no gene match: 8. Germline CDR1 is SGHVS and CDR2 is FQNEAQ. The CDR3 region is CASSFPRTGGRYEQYF. CDR3 bases: TGTGCCAGCAGCTTTCCCCGGACAGGGGGCCGGTACGAGCAGTACTTC.

The chain carries TRBV20-1 and TRBJ2-3; 7 nucleotides agree with TRBD1. V shed 6 bases, J shed 1 base, and the junction held 10 bases outside the gene matches. The CDR3 loop spans 15 amino acids. Germline V gives CDR1 DFQATT, CDR2 SNEGSKA (reference sequence). The CDR3 here is CSAIDRVRGTDTQYF. The CDR3 DNA sequence: TGCAGTGCGATAGACAGGGTACGGGGCACAGATACGCAGTATTTT.

The chain has TRBV5-1 and TRBJ2-5, with TRBD2 identical over 7 bases. CDR1 is SGHRS, CDR2 YFSETQ, per germline. The V and J ends lost 2 bases and 2 bases, in that order; junction bases with no gene match: 6. There are 15 residues in the CDR3. CDR3 DNA: TGCGCCAGCAGCTTACGACGAGCGGGGCAAGAGACCCAGTACTTC. Its translation is CASSLRRAGQETQYF. The entire variable domain, with the rest obtained from reference TRBV5-1 and TRBJ2-5, is as follows: KAGVTQTPRYLIKTRGQQVTLSCSPISGHRSVSWYQQTPGQGLQFLFEYFSETQRNKGNFPGRFSGRQFSNSRSEMNVSTLELGDSALYLCASSLRRAGQETQYFGPGTRLLVL.

The gene calls are TRBV6-5 and TRBJ2-7, with TRBD2 matching 9 bases. Germline V gene sequence: CDR1 MNHEY, CDR2 SVGAGI. The CDR3 covers 17 residues. V lost 0 bases to trimming and J lost 3 bases; unmatched junction nucleotides: 9. This CDR3 is CASSYSLGGLARYEQYF. CDR3 DNA: TGTGCCAGCAGTTACTCCCTAGGGGGACTAGCTCGCTACGAGCAGTACTTC.

The rearrangement joins TRBV15 to TRBJ1-2; weak D call: TRBD1 (5 bases). The CDR3 runs to 14 residues. Germline CDR1 is LNHNV and CDR2 is YYDKDF (reference sequence). The V and J ends lost 3 bases and 7 bases respectively, with 15 bases between them. The CDR3 loop is CATSRETVARGYTF. The CDR3 DNA follows: TGTGCCACCAGCAGGGAGACAGTTGCCCGTGGCTACACCTTC.

The count of this clonotype is one. One end of the junction does not line up with germline, which may come from a read error. The chain recombines TRBV10-1 with TRBJ2-4; D gene unclear. Germline V gene lookup returns CDR1 WNHNN and CDR2 SYGVQD (reference sequence). The CDR3 length is 14 residues. In DNA form, the CDR3 reads TGCGCCAGCAGTGAGTCAAGGGTCCCGAACATTCGGTACTTC. As protein: CASSESRVPNIRYF.

The chain carries TRBV2 and TRBJ1-1; 8 nucleotides align to TRBD1. Trimming took 6 bases from V and 1 from J; bases not matched to a gene: 4. The CDR3 loop spans 14 amino acids. Germline-derived CDR1 and CDR2 are SNHLY and FYNNEI. The CDR3 nucleotides read TGTGCCAGCAGACTCGACAGGGGGAACACTGAAGCTTTCTTT. Translation gives CASRLDRGNTEAFF.

This chain connects TRBV21-1 to TRBJ1-1. TRBV21-1 is a pseudogene locus. The CDR3 totals 15 residues. This CDR3 is CASSKEEGGETEAFF. In nucleotides, the CDR3 is TGTGCCAGCAGCAAAGAGGAGGGTGGGGAGACTGAAGCTTTCTTT.

The V and J genes are TRBV27 and TRBJ2-1; possibly TRBD2 for D (6 bases). The CDR3 sequence is 12 residues long. Germline CDR1 and CDR2: MNHEY and SMNVEV (reference sequence). V lost 3 bases and J 10 bases, leaving 10 bases between the germline ends. CDR3 region: CASSFGREEQFF. For the CDR3, the DNA is TGTGCCAGCAGTTTTGGGCGGGAAGAGCAGTTCTTC.

This clonotype has a handful of counts. This sequence joins TRBV4-1 and TRBJ1-2; D gene unclear. Germline CDR1 is MGHRA and CDR2 is YSYEKL. Trimming took off 0 bases at V and 3 bases at J, with 11 bases between the two ends. This CDR3 has 15 amino acids. In DNA form, the CDR3 reads TGCGCCAGCAGCCAAGATCCGGGCCTAGACTATGGCTACACCTTC. Translated, it gives CASSQDPGLDYGYTF.

V is TRBV28 and J is TRBJ2-3; D uncertain. The CDR3 has 14 amino acids. Germline V gene data show CDR1 as MDHEN and CDR2 as SYDVKM. Trimming removed 4 bases at V and 3 bases at J, with 11 bases between. CDR3: CASSSAEATDTQYF. CDR3 sequence (DNA): TGTGCCAGCAGTTCGGCAGAGGCGACAGATACGCAGTATTTT.

V is TRBV20-1 and J is TRBJ2-7; 10 bases align to TRBD2. Trimming at V came to 3 bases and at J to 2 bases, leaving 10 bases not matched to a gene. This CDR3 is built from 16 residues. Per germline, CDR1 DFQATT and CDR2 SNEGSKA (reference sequence). CDR3 sequence reads: CSASGQLAGLTYEQYF. The CDR3 coding sequence is TGCAGTGCTAGTGGGCAACTAGCGGGGCTCACCTACGAGCAGTACTTC.